The 26 T cell receptor beta chains below all came from one sample that was sequenced in a study of cytomegalovirus exposure and HLA in healthy donors. Primers for the PCR totalled 60 Vbeta and 13 Jbeta. The table came from immunoSEQ multiplex PCR; TCRdb's copy has only in-frame clones and leaves some out. Of around 170,000 clones in the sample, around 77% were seen once. Sequencing was carried out using PBMCs. All receptors derive from a man in his sixties in good health and CMV-seronegative.

The rearrangement joins TRBV30 to TRBJ1-5; possibly TRBD1 for D (6 bases). The CDR3 is 14 amino acids. V gave up 2 bases and J gave up 3 bases, with 11 bases separating them. Germline V gene data show CDR1 as GTSNPN and CDR2 as SVGIG (reference sequence). The DNA of the CDR3 is TGTGCCTGGAGTCGTACAGGGTACAATCAGCCCCAGCATTTT. Its protein is CAWSRTGYNQPQHF.

This clone was observed a single time. V usage is TRBV18 and J usage is TRBJ2-7; 8 bases match TRBD2. Trimming cost V 4 bases and J 2 bases; bases outside gene matches: 7. This CDR3 is built from 15 residues. The germline gives CDR1 KGHSH, CDR2 LQKENI. CDR3 residues: CASSLRAGEPYEQYF. In DNA form, the CDR3 reads TGTGCCAGCTCACTGCGAGCGGGAGAACCCTACGAGCAGTACTTC.

This chain links TRBV2 with TRBJ2-5; weak D call: TRBD1 (5 bases). The J call is doubtful: the DNA matches TRBJ2-7 better. Germline V gene lookup returns CDR1 SNHLY and CDR2 FYNNEI. The CDR3 has 14 amino acids. The CDR3 loop is CASSIRVSTYEQYF. In DNA form, the CDR3 reads TGTGCCAGCAGTATCAGGGTTTCGACCTACGAGCAGTACTTC.

The V call is TRBV6-5, the J call TRBJ1-1; D gene ambiguous. Deletions cut 6 bases from V and 2 bases from J, with 13 bases between. The V gene's germline CDR1 is MNHEY and CDR2 SVGAGI. The CDR3 contains 14 residues. The CDR3 protein is CASRGREANTEAFF. The CDR3 DNA is TGTGCCAGCAGGGGAAGGGAGGCTAACACTGAAGCTTTCTTT.

The chain recombines TRBV6-1 with TRBJ1-5, with 8 bases matching TRBD1. The trim removed 6 bases at V and 4 bases at J, leaving 8 bases unmatched. Germline lookup yields CDR1 MNHNS and CDR2 SASEGT. The CDR3 contains 15 residues. CDR3 DNA sequence: TGTGCCAGCAGGATACCCGGGACAGGAAATCAGCCCCAGCATTTT. Its translation is CASRIPGTGNQPQHF.

V gene TRBV28 combines with J gene TRBJ2-7; 13 positions agree with TRBD2. The germline V gene has CDR1 MDHEN and CDR2 SYDVKM. Trimming cost V 6 bases and J 4 bases; bases outside gene matches: 6. The CDR3 consists of 15 residues. The CDR3 DNA reads as TGTGCCAGCAGCCCCACTAGCGGGAGGGCTTACGAGCAGTACTTC. Residues: CASSPTSGRAYEQYF.

The chain combines TRBV7-8 with TRBJ2-7, with 8 bases lining up with TRBD2. The CDR3 is made up of 15 amino acids. Germline assignment: CDR1 SGHVS and CDR2 FQNEAQ. The V and J ends lost 4 bases and 4 bases, in that order; junction bases with no gene match: 9. CDR3 nucleotides: TGTGCCAGCAGCTCGGAAGCGGGAGTTCGGTACGAGCAGTACTTC. The encoded protein is CASSSEAGVRYEQYF.

The chain uses TRBV5-4 and TRBJ2-3; D remains ambiguous. The CDR3 contains 15 residues. CDR1 SGHNT and CDR2 YYREEE come from the germline V gene (reference sequence). The V end lost 3 bases, the J end lost 0 bases, and 11 bases lay between the germline ends. DNA for the CDR3: TGTGCCAGCAGCTCACAAATCAAAAGCACAGATACGCAGTATTTT. Translating gives CASSSQIKSTDTQYF.

This rearrangement joins TRBV5-1 to TRBJ2-3, with 10 bases lining up with TRBD2. V was pared by 3 bases and J by 2 bases, with 3 bases of the junction left unmatched. The germline gives CDR1 SGHRS, CDR2 YFSETQ. The CDR3 has 15 residues. CDR3: CASSSAGGLTDTQYF. The CDR3 bases are TGCGCCAGCAGCTCAGCGGGGGGGCTCACAGATACGCAGTATTTT.

The gene calls are TRBV4-1 and TRBJ2-5; the match to TRBD2 covers 14 bases. J gave up 2 bases and V 5 bases, and 4 bases lay outside the gene matches. The CDR3 totals 16 residues. Germline values: CDR1 MGHRA, CDR2 YSYEKL. DNA of the CDR3: TGCGCCAGCAGCACTCGGACTAGCGGGAGGCAAGAGACCCAGTACTTC. It encodes CASSTRTSGRQETQYF.

The V call is TRBV6-5, the J call TRBJ2-1, with 10 bases aligning to TRBD2. The CDR3 totals 14 residues. Trimming at V came to 7 bases and at J to 10 bases, leaving 10 bases not matched to a gene. Germline CDR1 is MNHEY and CDR2 is SVGAGI. In DNA, the CDR3 is TGTGCCAGCACAGGAACTAGCGGGATAGGGGAGCAGTTCTTC. Protein product: CASTGTSGIGEQFF.

This clone was seen a single time. The V call is TRBV15, the J call TRBJ2-5; D possibly corresponds to TRBD2 (5 bases). The CDR3 runs 14 residues. The germline gives CDR1 LNHNV, CDR2 YYDKDF (reference sequence). V dropped 8 bases and J dropped 2 bases, with 15 bases sitting between them. CDR3: CATSGGGYQETQYF. The CDR3 DNA is TGTGCCACCTCTGGAGGCGGTTATCAAGAGACCCAGTACTTC. The variable domain in full, completed from reference TRBV15 and TRBJ2-5, reads DAMVIQNPRYQVTQFGKPVTLSCSQTLNHNVMYWYQQKSSQAPKLLFHYYDKDFNNEADTPDNFQSRRPNTSFCFLDIRSPGLGDTAMYLCATSGGGYQETQYFGPGTRLLVL.

The gene calls are TRBV27 and TRBJ2-7; D gene unclear. V lost 2 bases to trimming and J lost 0 bases, with 8 bases between them. Germline V CDR1 and CDR2: MNHEY, SMNVEV (reference sequence). This CDR3 has 14 residues. The DNA of the CDR3 is TGTGCCAGCAGTTTACGGGTGTACTCCTACGAGCAGTACTTC. Its protein product is CASSLRVYSYEQYF.

The CDR3 DNA reads TGTGCCAGCAGCGTAGCTTTGAGACAGGATTCTTCCTACGAGCAGTACTTC. Residues: CASSVALRQDSSYEQYF. This chain connects TRBV9 to TRBJ2-7, with a tentative D call TRBD1 (6 bases). CDR1 and CDR2 from the germline V gene are SGDLS and YYNGEE. The length of the CDR3 is 17 residues. Trimming left V 0 bases short and J 1 base short, with 17 bases between.

The chain couples TRBV4-2 to TRBJ2-1, with 11 bases matching TRBD2. Germline CDR1 reads LGHNA; CDR2 reads YNFKEQ. The CDR3 contains 15 residues. V was clipped by 1 base and J by 9 bases; unmatched bases: 5. The CDR3 sequence: CASSQGGLAGGEQFF. CDR3 sequence (DNA): TGTGCCAGCAGCCAAGGCGGACTAGCGGGCGGTGAGCAGTTCTTC.

The chain carries TRBV19 and TRBJ1-6, with D possibly TRBD1 on 5 matching bases. CDR3 size: 13 residues. CDR1 and CDR2 (germline): LNHDA, SQIVND (reference sequence). V was trimmed by 5 bases and J by 9 bases, leaving 11 bases between them. As DNA, the CDR3 is TGTGCCAGTAGTGAAGGGCAGGGTTCACCCCTCCACTTT. This translates into CASSEGQGSPLHF.

The V and J genes are TRBV7-3 and TRBJ2-3; D ambiguous. V gave up 4 bases and J gave up 2 bases, with 10 bases separating them. Germline CDR1 is SGHTA and CDR2 is FQGTGA. The CDR3 is made up of 14 amino acids. CDR3 protein: CASSSDKYTDTQYF. DNA for the CDR3: TGTGCCAGCAGCTCAGACAAGTACACAGATACGCAGTATTTT.

The chain has TRBV5-1 and TRBJ2-6; a possible D gene is TRBD1 (5 bases). Trimming left V 3 bases short and J 4 bases short, with 11 bases between. CDR1 SGHRS and CDR2 YFSETQ come from the germline V gene. The CDR3 is 15 residues long. CDR3 DNA sequence: TGCGCCAGCAGCTACAGGATTATGGGGGCCAACGTCCTGACTTTC. This codes for CASSYRIMGANVLTF.

The rearrangement links TRBV5-1 to TRBJ1-6; TRBD1 matches 7 bases. J was trimmed by 1 base and V by 5 bases; bases with no gene match: 15. This CDR3 is built from 19 residues. Germline CDR1 is SGHRS and CDR2 is YFSETQ. CDR3 sequence: CASRPREAGGRSYNSPLHF. DNA for the CDR3: TGCGCCAGCAGACCTCGCGAAGCAGGGGGTCGTTCCTATAATTCACCCCTCCACTTT.

The V gene is TRBV6-5, the J gene TRBJ2-5; D possibly corresponds to TRBD2 (7 bases). The J call is uncertain, as TRBJ2-7 better fits the DNA end. The CDR3 consists of 15 residues. CDR1 MNHEY and CDR2 SVGAGI come from the germline V gene. The DNA of the CDR3 is TGTGCCAGCAGGGGACCTGGGGGGGACAACTACGAGCAGTACTTC. It yields the protein CASRGPGGDNYEQYF.

The chain joins TRBV6-6 to TRBJ1-5; D gene ambiguous. Germline V CDR1 and CDR2: MNHNY, SVGAGI (reference sequence). V was shortened by 6 bases and J by 3 bases, with 9 bases between the two germline ends. CDR3 size: 13 residues. The CDR3 nucleotides are TGTGCCAGCAGCTTTTCTCCCAATCAGCCCCAGCATTTT. Its protein product is CASSFSPNQPQHF.

There are a few counts of this clone. Here the CDR3 reads CASSAGSGGETQYF. The CDR3 bases are TGTGCCAGCAGCGCAGGTAGCGGGGGAGAGACCCAGTACTTC. The chain uses TRBV9 and TRBJ2-5; 9 nucleotides align to TRBD2. V lost 3 bases, J lost 4 bases, and 4 bases stayed unmatched. CDR3 length equals 14 residues. The germline gives CDR1 SGDLS, CDR2 YYNGEE.

J is TRBJ1-1 and V is TRBV10-1; TRBD1 matches at 8 bases. The V gene's germline CDR1 is WNHNN and CDR2 SYGVQD (reference sequence). V trimming: 6 bases; J trimming: 2 bases; junction bases outside the gene matches: 5. CDR3 length equals 14 residues. As DNA, the CDR3 is TGCGCCAGCAGACCAGGGGGCCAAAACACTGAAGCTTTCTTT. This translates into CASRPGGQNTEAFF.

For this clone: Other nucleotide sequences in the sample specify the same CDR3. The chain joins TRBV7-3 to TRBJ2-6; a weak D match, TRBD2 (5 bases). The CDR3 sequence is 14 residues long. Germline V CDR1 and CDR2: SGHTA, FQGTGA. Trimming removed 3 bases at V and 4 bases at J, with 7 bases between. This chain's CDR3 is CASSLSGGANVLTF. DNA for the CDR3: TGTGCCAGCAGCTTGTCGGGAGGGGCCAACGTCCTGACTTTC.

This clone was picked up one time. A junction boundary mismatches the germline segment, possibly from a read error. V usage is TRBV6-6 and J usage is TRBJ1-6, with TRBD1 matching over 9 bases. Per germline, CDR1 MNHNY and CDR2 SVGAGI (reference sequence). The CDR3 consists of 15 residues. The CDR3 here is CASSYGGQGFSPLNF. Written as DNA, the CDR3 is TGTGCCAGCAGTTACGGGGGACAGGGTTTTTCACCCCTCAACTTT.

This chain connects TRBV19 to TRBJ1-4; weak D call: TRBD1 (6 bases). Per germline, CDR1 LNHDA and CDR2 SQIVND (reference sequence). This CDR3 has 16 residues. V gave up 0 bases and J gave up 0 bases, with 8 bases separating them. CDR3 in DNA: TGTGCCAGTAGTATAGACGGACAGCCAACTAATGAAAAACTGTTTTTT. Encoded protein: CASSIDGQPTNEKLFF.